This T cell receptor (beta chain) derives from a study of human CD8 memory T cell subsets. Germline assignment: CDR1 SGHTA and CDR2 FQGNSA. This CDR3 region has 13 residues. About this clonotype itself: What it binds is not known.

Findings and limits, study-wide: Stem-like memory and precursor exhausted T cell repertoires had very little in common with each other.

Researchers made TCR beta libraries via UMI-labeled 5' RACE. TCRdb re-called the 5' RACE reads and catalogs CDR3 proteins one per entry, DNA excluded. This repertoire comprises about 7,000 distinct CDR3 sequences; its ten largest clones make up around a fifth. Sequencing was done on a sample of CD8+ stem-like memory T cells (TSCM and TCM) sorted from PBMCs. The subset is: stem-like memory CD8 T cells (TSTEM), CCR7+ PD-1- TIGIT-. V gene TRBV7-2 combines with J gene TRBJ2-5. The TCR comes from a human donor in good health. The CDR3 protein is CASSLGIQETQYF.